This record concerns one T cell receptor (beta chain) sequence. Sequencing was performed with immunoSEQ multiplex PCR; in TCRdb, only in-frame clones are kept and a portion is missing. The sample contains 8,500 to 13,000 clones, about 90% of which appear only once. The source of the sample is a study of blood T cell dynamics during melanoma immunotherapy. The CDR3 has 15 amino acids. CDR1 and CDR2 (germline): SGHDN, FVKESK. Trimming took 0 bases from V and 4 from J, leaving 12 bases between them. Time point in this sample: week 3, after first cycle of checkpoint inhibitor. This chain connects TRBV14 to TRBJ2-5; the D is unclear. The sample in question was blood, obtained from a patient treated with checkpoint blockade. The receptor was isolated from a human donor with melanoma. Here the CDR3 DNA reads TGTGCCAGCAGCCAAGATCTCCCGCGAGCAGAGACCCAGTACTTC. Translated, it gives CASSQDLPRAETQYF. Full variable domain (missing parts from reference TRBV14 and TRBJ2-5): EAGVTQFPSHSVIEKGQTVTLRCDPISGHDNLYWYRRVMGKEIKFLLHFVKESKQDESGMPNNRFLAERTGGTYSTLKVQPAELEDSGVYFCASSQDLPRAETQYFGPGTRLLVL.